One T cell receptor (beta chain) is described in this entry. Primers included in the PCR were 60 Vbeta and 13 Jbeta primers. Sequenced by immunoSEQ multiplex PCR; TCRdb stores in-frame clones only, minus some. The table shows around 220,000 clones, with around 75% occurring only once. Unrecorded immune exposures were likely, despite nominal health at sampling. These data originate in a study of cytomegalovirus exposure and HLA in healthy donors. At the level of the study: Earlier work reported around 110 million unique TCR beta sequences from about 180 million T cells.

Material: PBMCs. The source of this sequence is a woman aged 25 to 39 in good health and CMV-seronegative.

CDR3 coding DNA: TGTGCCAGCACCCGGGACAGAGAAAACTATGGCTACACCTTC. It codes for CASTRDRENYGYTF. V usage is TRBV2 and J usage is TRBJ1-2; 7 bases line up with TRBD1. V shed 7 bases and J 2 bases; nucleotides not matched to a gene: 7. The V gene's germline CDR1 is SNHLY and CDR2 FYNNEI. The CDR3 extends over 14 amino acids.